This T cell receptor beta chain was captured by sequencing in a study of CXCR3-negative and CXCR3-positive naive CD8 T cells. UMI labels and 5' RACE were used to prepare the TRB cDNA libraries. Following a re-call of the 5' RACE reads, TCRdb has one entry per CDR3 protein and lacks DNA. The listing contains nearly 45,000 distinct CDR3 sequences. Study findings and constraints: Naive subsets had comparable surface CD5, so TRB CDR3 properties gauged TCR strength. Memory CD8+ T cell repertoires were far less diverse than both naive subsets.

CDR1 and CDR2 (germline): SGHTA, FQGNSA. The CDR3 spans 14 residues. Regarding this clonotype: Its antigen is still unknown.

Triplicate sorts, approximately 290,000 cells apiece, were made for each CD8+ T cell subset. The chain carries TRBV7-2 and TRBJ2-2; TCRdb designates TRBD1, a call that cannot be tested without DNA. Sequencing was performed on memory CD8+ T cells from blood. The TCR sequence derives from a human donor in good health. Some clones in this sample may be carry-over from other donors' samples. The CDR3 loop is CASSSGTYTGELFF.